The 27 T cell receptor beta chains below were found in one sample sequenced in a study of human T cells and chemical hapten exposure. Time point: healthy volunteer bleed at 2 weeks. Sequencing started from total RNA isolated from unfractionated whole blood. Using its own MiXCR run on the RACE reads, TCRdb lists one record per CDR3 protein. The repertoire includes around 130,000 distinct CDR3 sequences, more than 7.5% of them detected once, and 1.5% to 2% sits in the top ten. The source material was whole blood. The receptors shown here come from a male donor in good health. Some clones in this sample may be carry-over from other donors' samples.

The chain recombines TRBV12-3 or TRBV12-4 with TRBJ1-4; tentatively, D is TRBD1 (5 bases). This CDR3 has 16 residues. V gave up 6 bases and J gave up 8 bases, with 22 bases separating them. The CDR3 DNA reads as TGTGCCAGCAGGCGGAGAGAAGCCGGGGCGAGAGAAAAACTGTTTTTT. Translating gives CASRRREAGAREKLFF.

This clonotype was detected ten times or more. V and J are TRBV15 and TRBJ1-5; D is ambiguous. CDR3 length equals 14 residues. The germline gives CDR1 LNHNV, CDR2 YYDKDF (reference sequence). V dropped 3 bases and J dropped 4 bases, with 10 bases sitting between them. This chain's CDR3 is CATSRARGNQPQHF. DNA for the CDR3: TGTGCCACCAGCAGGGCCCGTGGGAATCAGCCCCAGCATTTT.

The chain is built from TRBV7-2 and TRBJ2-1; D is unresolved. CDR3 length: 13 amino acids. Germline V gene lookup returns CDR1 SGHTA and CDR2 FQGNSA. The V end lost 8 bases, the J end lost 0 bases, and 8 bases lay between the germline ends. The CDR3 DNA reads TGTGCCAGCCGTATATACTCCTACAATGAGCAGTTCTTC. Protein product: CASRIYSYNEQFF.

This clonotype was seen at least ten times. The chain recombines TRBV29-1 with TRBJ2-5; D is perhaps TRBD1 (6 bases). This CDR3 region has 14 residues. Between the trimmed V and J ends, which lost 6 bases and 1 base, there was a span of 15 bases. Germline CDR1 SQVTM, CDR2 ANQGSEA. In DNA form, the CDR3 reads TGCAGCGTGGACCGGGACACGATCCAAGAGACCCAGTACTTC. This gives the protein CSVDRDTIQETQYF.

This chain links TRBV10-3 with TRBJ2-1, with D tentatively TRBD1 or TRBD2 (5 bases each). CDR3 length: 17 amino acids. V gave up 5 bases and J gave up 2 bases, with 19 bases separating them. Germline loops: CDR1 ENHRY, CDR2 SYGVKD. CDR3: CAISISLRGLTYNEQFF. Here the CDR3 DNA reads TGTGCCATCAGTATAAGCCTGAGGGGTCTTACCTACAATGAGCAGTTCTTC.

This clonotype was counted at least ten times. The chain links TRBV11-1 to TRBJ2-1; TRBD1 matches 7 bases. Trimming at V came to 3 bases and at J to 10 bases, leaving 3 bases not matched to a gene. The CDR3 is 12 residues long. Germline CDR1 reads SGHAT; CDR2 reads FQDESV (reference sequence). The CDR3 sequence: CASSFADREQFF. The DNA for the CDR3 is TGTGCCAGCAGCTTTGCGGACAGGGAGCAGTTCTTC.

This clonotype occurred many times. The chain has TRBV18 and TRBJ1-5; D gene ambiguous. CDR1 and CDR2 (germline): KGHSH, LQKENI. V was shortened by 2 bases and J by 4 bases, with 15 bases between the two germline ends. The CDR3 is 16 residues long. In DNA form, the CDR3 reads TGTGCCAGCTCACCAACGATAAACAGACTTAATCAGCCCCAGCATTTT. It is translated as CASSPTINRLNQPQHF.

This clonotype was detected a few times. The rearrangement links TRBV20-1 to TRBJ2-1, with 10 bases that match TRBD2. Looked up from germline, CDR1 is DFQATT and CDR2 is SNEGSKA (reference sequence). The CDR3 totals 16 residues. Germline trimming cut 6 bases from V and 4 bases from J; bases unmatched to any gene: 12. In DNA form, the CDR3 reads TGCAGTGCCCAGACCGGGACTAGCGATGGGTACAATGAGCAGTTCTTC. Translation: CSAQTGTSDGYNEQFF.

This clonotype was counted only a few times. The chain is built from TRBV6-1 and TRBJ2-2; D gene uncertain. The CDR3 is 18 residues long. The germline gives CDR1 MNHNS, CDR2 SASEGT. V was clipped by 2 bases and J by 4 bases, with 20 bases between them. The CDR3 reads CASSELSAVGYFTGELFF. In nucleotides, the CDR3 is TGTGCCAGCAGTGAATTAAGCGCTGTGGGGTATTTCACCGGGGAGCTGTTTTTT.

The chain joins TRBV5-1 to TRBJ1-2; D gene unclear. CDR3 length: 13 residues. The V gene's germline CDR1 is SGHRS and CDR2 YFSETQ. Trimming removed 0 bases from V and 8 bases from J, with 11 bases in between. The CDR3 DNA follows: TGCGCCAGCAGCTTGGGACACGGCGCGGGCTACACCTTC. This gives the protein CASSLGHGAGYTF.

The chain links TRBV4-1 to TRBJ2-7; D is possibly TRBD2 (5 bases). Germline CDR1 MGHRA, CDR2 YSYEKL. The V end was cut by 0 bases, the J end by 3 bases, with 15 bases between. This CDR3 has 16 residues. DNA for the CDR3: TGCGCCAGCAGCCAAGAGGGGTGGGAGACGAGCTACGAGCAGTACTTC. The encoded protein is CASSQEGWETSYEQYF.

This clonotype was seen more than once but under ten times. The chain couples TRBV5-1 to TRBJ1-1, with TRBD1 matching over 7 bases. CDR1 and CDR2 from the germline V gene are SGHRS and YFSETQ. V was pared by 4 bases and J by 0 bases, with 9 bases of the junction left unmatched. CDR3 length equals 16 residues. CDR3 in DNA: TGCGCCAGCAGCCCTACGACAGGGACCCTGAACACTGAAGCTTTCTTT. This gives the protein CASSPTTGTLNTEAFF.

This clonotype has only a few counts. This sequence joins TRBV19 and TRBJ2-5, with 9 bases matching TRBD2. The CDR3 sequence is 16 residues long. The germline gives CDR1 LNHDA, CDR2 SQIVND (reference sequence). J was trimmed by 4 bases and V by 3 bases; bases with no gene match: 9. The CDR3 is CASSIMVAGARETQYF. CDR3 coding DNA: TGTGCCAGTAGTATTATGGTAGCGGGGGCCCGAGAGACCCAGTACTTC.

This clonotype was observed many times. The genes are TRBV20-1 and TRBJ2-1, with D perhaps assigned TRBD1 or TRBD2 (5 bases each). Trimming left V 6 bases short and J 4 bases short, with 13 bases between. Germline loops: CDR1 DFQATT, CDR2 SNEGSKA (reference sequence). The CDR3 is 13 amino acids. In nucleotides, the CDR3 is TGCAGTGCGAATCGGGGCCCTTACAATGAGCAGTTCTTC. Its translation is CSANRGPYNEQFF.

This clonotype was seen repeatedly, ten times or more. One end of the junction does not line up with germline, which may come from a read error. The chain couples TRBV29-1 to TRBJ2-1; no clear D gene. Germline lookup yields CDR1 SQVTM and CDR2 ANQGSEA. The CDR3 extends over 12 amino acids. The CDR3 loop reads CSAERGGNEQFF. In DNA form, the CDR3 reads TGCAGCGCTGAACGCGGCGGCAATGAGCAGTTCTTC.

This clonotype was seen only a few times. The V call is TRBV11-2, the J call TRBJ1-5, with 8 bases lining up with TRBD1. The CDR3 is made up of 15 amino acids. The trim removed 5 bases at V and 6 bases at J, leaving 9 bases unmatched. Germline CDR1 SGHAT, CDR2 FQNNGV. The CDR3 DNA reads as TGTGCCAGCAGCCCTGGTCAGGGGGCTACTCAGCCCCAGCATTTT. Translating it yields CASSPGQGATQPQHF.

This clonotype was seen repeatedly, ten times or more. The rearrangement joins TRBV15 to TRBJ1-4; no definite D call. The CDR3 totals 15 residues. V lost 6 bases and J 0 bases, leaving 11 bases between the germline ends. The germline V gene has CDR1 LNHNV and CDR2 YYDKDF (reference sequence). CDR3 nucleotide sequence: TGTGCCACCAGGGGAAGGCGTTCAACTAATGAAAAACTGTTTTTT. Translating gives CATRGRRSTNEKLFF.

This clonotype showed up many times. The CDR3 protein is CASSELGQLYEQYF. CDR3 bases: TGTGCCAGCAGTGAACTAGGCCAACTCTACGAGCAGTACTTC. The V and J genes are TRBV25-1 and TRBJ2-7; D gene ambiguous. The CDR3 runs 14 residues. The V end lost 2 bases, the J end lost 3 bases, and 11 bases lay between the germline ends. Germline assignment: CDR1 MGHDK and CDR2 SYGVNS.

This clonotype was detected many times. This chain joins TRBV20-1 and TRBJ2-3; D remains unclear. Between the trimmed V and J ends, which lost 1 base and 5 bases, there was a span of 19 bases. This CDR3 comprises 16 residues. Germline V gene lookup returns CDR1 DFQATT and CDR2 SNEGSKA (reference sequence). CDR3 nucleotide sequence: TGCAGTGCTAGAGGGTCTCGACTGGATCCAGGAGATACGCAGTATTTT. It encodes CSARGSRLDPGDTQYF.

This clonotype was seen many times. The chain is built from TRBV4-2 and TRBJ1-6, with 7 nucleotides matching TRBD1. V lost 4 bases to trimming and J lost 10 bases; unmatched junction nucleotides: 13. The CDR3 has 16 amino acids. CDR1 and CDR2 from the germline V gene are LGHNA and YNFKEQ. CDR3 loop: CASSRSPESGGSPLHF. Written as DNA, the CDR3 is TGTGCCAGCAGCCGTTCTCCCGAGTCAGGGGGATCACCCCTCCACTTT.

This clonotype came up many times. The J gene is TRBJ2-2, the V gene TRBV19, with D uncertain. V was cut by 7 bases and J by 2 bases, with 14 bases left in between. This CDR3 region has 15 residues. Per germline, CDR1 LNHDA and CDR2 SQIVND (reference sequence). CDR3 coding DNA: TGTGCCAGTACTCCTCCAGCTGGTAACACCGGGGAGCTGTTTTTT. It translates to CASTPPAGNTGELFF.

This clonotype was picked up many times. The J gene is TRBJ2-4, the V gene TRBV28; 8 nucleotides match TRBD1. This CDR3 comprises 16 residues. Germline lookup yields CDR1 MDHEN and CDR2 SYDVKM. V shed 7 bases, J shed 1 base, and the junction held 9 bases outside the gene matches. The chain's CDR3 is CASTLRTGRAKNIQYF. For the CDR3, the DNA is TGTGCCAGCACCCTTAGGACAGGGCGGGCCAAAAACATTCAGTACTTC.

This clonotype was recorded a few times. This chain uses TRBV7-2 with TRBJ2-7; unclear D gene. This CDR3 region has 11 residues. CDR1 and CDR2 (germline): SGHTA, FQGNSA. V was pared by 5 bases and J by 0 bases, with 2 bases between. CDR3: CASSISYEQYF. DNA of the CDR3: TGTGCCAGCAGCATCTCCTACGAGCAGTACTTC.

This clonotype was counted between two and nine times. CDR3 DNA: TGTGCCAGCATCCAGGGGGAAACCTACGAGCAGTACTTC. Translating gives CASIQGETYEQYF. The chain carries TRBV6-2 or TRBV6-3 and TRBJ2-7, with 7 bases identical to TRBD1. With V trimmed by 7 bases and J by 2 bases, 5 bases remained unmatched. CDR3 length: 13 amino acids. CDR1 MNHEY and CDR2 SVGEGT come from the germline V gene.

This clonotype was recorded at least ten times. This chain joins TRBV28 and TRBJ2-7; TRBD1 matches at 12 bases. Unmatched junction bases numbered 10, after V lost 3 bases and J lost 4 bases. Looked up from germline, CDR1 is MDHEN and CDR2 is SYDVKM. This CDR3 comprises 17 residues. The CDR3 spells CASSFGDRGRNFYEQYF. The DNA for the CDR3 is TGTGCCAGCAGTTTCGGGGACAGGGGGCGCAATTTTTACGAGCAGTACTTC.

This clonotype occurred a few times. This CDR3 reads CASSLNRGVDEQFF. The CDR3 DNA reads as TGTGCCAGCAGTTTAAACAGGGGAGTGGATGAGCAGTTCTTC. V is TRBV12-3 or TRBV12-4 and J is TRBJ2-1; 7 positions match TRBD1. V gave up 2 bases and J gave up 8 bases; unmatched junction bases: 6. The CDR3 runs 14 residues.

This clonotype was found a few times. V and J are TRBV20-1 and TRBJ1-1, with TRBD1 as a possible D gene (5 bases). Germline CDR1 is DFQATT and CDR2 is SNEGSKA (reference sequence). The ends were cut back, 3 bases at V and 8 bases at J, with 13 bases in the middle. The CDR3 totals 12 residues. The CDR3, as DNA: TGCAGTGCTAGGCGTGAGGGGTTCGAAGCTTTCTTT. Protein sequence: CSARREGFEAFF.